This T cell receptor beta chain derives from a study of identical twins. Findings and caveats of the study: There were fewer insertions in abundant cord blood beta clonotypes, but memory repertoires showed no such pattern.

This clonotype was observed a handful of times. The target antigen is unknown. A universal primer site came from template switching; cDNA carried unique molecular identifiers. TCRdb re-analysed the 5' RACE reads in MiXCR, keeping a single row per CDR3 protein. The sample includes approximately 700,000 distinct CDR3 sequences, 15% to 20% of them seen just once. The V end was cut by 8 bases, the J end by 3 bases, with 14 bases between. Germline CDR1 and CDR2: SNHLY and FYNNEI. The CDR3 has 13 residues. The sample was also reused in another study, on T cells expressing NK-cell markers. That work contributes: NKG2C+ dominant clonotypes from 6 or 7 donors made up about 1.0-7.5% of CD8+ T cells. Leadership of the CD3+CD56-NKG2C+ fraction also belonged to these clonotypes in four donors.

The sequencing input was PBMCs. This receptor was taken from a young woman in good health. This sequence joins TRBV2 and TRBJ2-7; D gene unclear. The CDR3 sequence: CASCAATDYEQYF. Written as DNA, the CDR3 is TGTGCCAGCTGTGCAGCAACTGACTACGAGCAGTACTTC.